One T cell receptor (beta chain) is described in this entry. Its antigen remains unidentified. This record belongs to a study of T cell responses to AZD1222 COVID-19 vaccine. Whole-study results and caveats: Spike-specific TCR repertoires showed rising breadth and depth after two AZD1222 doses. Among the donors, most were white British and more were female, and clonal diversity was possibly underestimated. Samples come after the peak T cell response, not at day 14. The CD4 TCRs associated with vaccination extended across spike and predominated at 160-218 and 743-854.

Sequenced by immunoSEQ multiplex PCR; TCRdb stores in-frame clones only, minus some. The table shows about 70,000 clones, with approximately 90% occurring only once. Germline CDR1 is LGHNA and CDR2 is YSLEER. The CDR3 has 17 amino acids. After removal of 0 bases from V and 4 bases from J, the junction contained 7 bases not matched to a gene. Source: peripheral blood, taken 28 days after the second dose of the MenACWY control vaccine. This sequence originates from an adult who received the MenACWY meningococcal vaccine as a control. This chain links TRBV4-3 with TRBJ2-1, with 9 bases aligning to TRBD2. CDR3 DNA sequence: TGCGCCAGCAGCCAAGATCTCACGCGGGGGGGGTACAATGAGCAGTTCTTC. Translating gives CASSQDLTRGGYNEQFF.